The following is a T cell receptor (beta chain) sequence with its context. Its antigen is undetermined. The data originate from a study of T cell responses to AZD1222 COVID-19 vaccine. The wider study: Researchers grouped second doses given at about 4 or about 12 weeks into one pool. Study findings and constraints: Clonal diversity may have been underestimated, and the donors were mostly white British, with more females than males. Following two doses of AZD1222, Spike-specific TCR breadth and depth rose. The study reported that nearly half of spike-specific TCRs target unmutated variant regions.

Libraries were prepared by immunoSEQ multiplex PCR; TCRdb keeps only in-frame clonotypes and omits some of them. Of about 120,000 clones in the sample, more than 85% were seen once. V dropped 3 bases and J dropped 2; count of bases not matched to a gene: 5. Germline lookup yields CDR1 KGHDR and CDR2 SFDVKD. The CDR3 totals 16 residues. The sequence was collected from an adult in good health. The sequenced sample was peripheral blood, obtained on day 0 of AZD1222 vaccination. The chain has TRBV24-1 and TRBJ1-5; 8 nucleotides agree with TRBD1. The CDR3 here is CATSDGTGFRNQPQHF. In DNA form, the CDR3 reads TGTGCCACCAGTGATGGGACAGGTTTTCGCAATCAGCCCCAGCATTTT.